This record looks at one T cell receptor (beta chain) sequence and its context. Antigen unknown. Tregs were sorted as CD4+CD25+CD127-/low cells. Whole-study findings and limits: In terms of TCR gene usage, tumor memory CD4+ T cells clustered together with blood and lymph node memory CD4+ cells, as well as with lymph node naive CD4+ cells. Tumor Treg TCRs overlapped most with tumor naive CD4+ cells.

Trimming pared 4 bases from V and 0 bases from J, leaving 8 bases between. Germline V gene sequence: CDR1 SGDLS, CDR2 YYNGEE. The CDR3 is 13 amino acids. Semi-nested PCR with Nested Universal Primer A followed constant-region reverse priming of full-length variable regions. TCRdb called the 5' RACE reads again in MiXCR, with one record for every CDR3 protein. The table shows approximately 7,000 distinct CDR3 sequences, with approximately 73% occurring only once. Sequenced: tumor-infiltrating Tregs sorted from the breast tumor. The TCR originated in a female donor with breast cancer. The V and J genes are TRBV9 and TRBJ2-7; D gene ambiguous. CDR3 DNA sequence: TGTGCCAGCAGCTGGGCGAACTCCTACGAGCAGTACTTC. It codes for CASSWANSYEQYF.